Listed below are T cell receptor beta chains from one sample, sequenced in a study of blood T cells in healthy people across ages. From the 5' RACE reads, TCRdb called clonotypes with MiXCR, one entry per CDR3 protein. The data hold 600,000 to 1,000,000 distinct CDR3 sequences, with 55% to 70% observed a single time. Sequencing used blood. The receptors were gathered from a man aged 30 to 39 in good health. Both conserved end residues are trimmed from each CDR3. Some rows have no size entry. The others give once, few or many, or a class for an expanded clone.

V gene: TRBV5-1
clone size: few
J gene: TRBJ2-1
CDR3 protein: ASSDIQGSYNEQF

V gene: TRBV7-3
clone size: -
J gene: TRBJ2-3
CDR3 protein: ASTPGGGADTQY

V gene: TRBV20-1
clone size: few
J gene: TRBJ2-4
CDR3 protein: SVSTGLAGGLAKNIQY

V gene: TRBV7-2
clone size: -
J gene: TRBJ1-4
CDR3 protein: ASSLLPAGADEKLF

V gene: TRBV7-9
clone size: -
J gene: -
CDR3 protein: ASSPSGGRGEQY

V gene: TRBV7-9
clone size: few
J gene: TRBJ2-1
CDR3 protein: ASSFGQAGGEQF

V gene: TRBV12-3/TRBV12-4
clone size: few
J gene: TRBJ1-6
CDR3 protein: ASSKFGGLGSPLH

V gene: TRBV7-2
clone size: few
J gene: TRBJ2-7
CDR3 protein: ASSPRGGIYEQY

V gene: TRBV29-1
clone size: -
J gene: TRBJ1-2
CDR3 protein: SVDPGAFNYGYT

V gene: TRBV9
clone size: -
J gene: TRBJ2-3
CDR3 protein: ASSVDGDRTDTQY

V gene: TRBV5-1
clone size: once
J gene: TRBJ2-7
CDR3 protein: ASSLNYESGEQY

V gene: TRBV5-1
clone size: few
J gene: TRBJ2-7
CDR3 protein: ASSPRDHYEQY

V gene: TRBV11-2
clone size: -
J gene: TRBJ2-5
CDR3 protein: ASSQDNGAQETQY

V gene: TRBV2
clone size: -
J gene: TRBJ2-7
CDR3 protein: ASSQALSYEQY

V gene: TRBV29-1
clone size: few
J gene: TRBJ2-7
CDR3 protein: SAPRTTNYEQY

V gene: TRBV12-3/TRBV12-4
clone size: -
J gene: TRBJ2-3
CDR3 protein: ASRGTGVTDTQY

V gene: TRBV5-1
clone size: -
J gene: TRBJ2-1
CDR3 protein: ASSLGSGRTYDNEQF

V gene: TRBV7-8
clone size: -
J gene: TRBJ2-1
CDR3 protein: ASSGPRLRVDFGDEQF

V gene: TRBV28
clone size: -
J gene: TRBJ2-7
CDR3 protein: ASSSTGTETYEQY

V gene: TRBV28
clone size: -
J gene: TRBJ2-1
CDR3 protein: ASSLLGQGANNEQF

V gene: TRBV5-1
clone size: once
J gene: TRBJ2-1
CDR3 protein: ASSFTSSGSYNEQF

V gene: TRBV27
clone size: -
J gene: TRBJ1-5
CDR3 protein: ASSRGLNQPQH

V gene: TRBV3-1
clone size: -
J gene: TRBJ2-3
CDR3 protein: ASSRLAGAFTDTQY

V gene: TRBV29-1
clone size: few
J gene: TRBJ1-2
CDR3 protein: SVDRTGYGYT

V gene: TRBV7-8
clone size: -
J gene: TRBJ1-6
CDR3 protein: ASSFTGSGDSPLH

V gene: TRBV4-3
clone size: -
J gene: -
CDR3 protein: ASSQEPGFTQETQY

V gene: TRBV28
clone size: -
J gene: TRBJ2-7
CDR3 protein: ASLAGVKPY